These 14 T cell receptor beta chains originate from one sample sequenced in a study of shared clonotypes between healthy human individuals. Here immunoSEQ multiplex PCR was the method, and the copy in TCRdb shows in-frame clones only, minus some. The sample yields 950,000 to 1,100,000 clones, more than 60% seen once. Source material: memory CD4+ T cells sorted from blood. Subset described: CD45RA-negative fraction. The receptors originated from a man between 18 and 35 years old in good health.

This sequence joins TRBV5-6 and TRBJ1-2, with D possibly matching TRBD1 (5 bases). CDR1 and CDR2 (germline): SGHDT, YYEEEE. V lost 5 bases and J 8 bases, leaving 13 bases between the germline ends. The CDR3 has 12 residues. The CDR3, as DNA: TGTGCCAGCAGGCCACAGGCTACCGGCTACACCTTC. It is translated as CASRPQATGYTF.

The chain carries TRBV5-1 and TRBJ1-4, with D possibly matching TRBD1 (5 bases). Trimming removed 0 bases from V and 0 bases from J, with 9 bases in between. The CDR3 has 16 residues. Germline V CDR1 and CDR2: SGHRS, YFSETQ. Here the CDR3 DNA reads TGCGCCAGCAGCTTGGATGGGGCCGCAACTAATGAAAAACTGTTTTTT. Amino acid sequence: CASSLDGAATNEKLFF. Full variable domain (outside the CDR3, taken from reference TRBV5-1 and TRBJ1-4): KAGVTQTPRYLIKTRGQQVTLSCSPISGHRSVSWYQQTPGQGLQFLFEYFSETQRNKGNFPGRFSGRQFSNSRSEMNVSTLELGDSALYLCASSLDGAATNEKLFFGSGTQLSVL.

The chain is built from TRBV25-1 and TRBJ1-6; TRBD1 might be the D (5 bases). Trimming removed 0 bases from V and 7 bases from J, with 10 bases in between. Per germline, CDR1 MGHDK and CDR2 SYGVNS. The CDR3 loop spans 15 amino acids. CDR3 residues: CASSEYAGGNSPLHF. DNA of the CDR3: TGTGCCAGCAGTGAATATGCTGGGGGAAATTCACCCCTCCACTTT.

The DNA for the CDR3 is TGTGCCATCAGCGGGGGAGGGGACAGACCTGAGCAGTTCTTC. As protein: CAISGGGDRPEQFF. The chain carries TRBV10-3 and TRBJ2-1; D may be TRBD1 or TRBD2 (7 bases each). The V end was cut by 6 bases, the J end by 9 bases, with 18 bases between. There are 14 residues in the CDR3. Germline values: CDR1 ENHRY, CDR2 SYGVKD.

Comment on this clone: Sequence at one end of the junction differs from germline and may be a read error. The chain combines TRBV5-1 with TRBJ2-3; D might be TRBD1 (5 bases). Germline CDR1 and CDR2: SGHRS and YFSETQ. The CDR3 has 12 amino acids. DNA of the CDR3: TGCGTCAGCAGCCTTAGGGGAGATACGCAGTATTTT. Amino acid sequence: CVSSLRGDTQYF. Looking up the rest from reference TRBV5-1 and TRBJ2-3 gives the full variable domain: KAGVTQTPRYLIKTRGQQVTLSCSPISGHRSVSWYQQTPGQGLQFLFEYFSETQRNKGNFPGRFSGRQFSNSRSEMNVSTLELGDSALYLCVSSLRGDTQYFGPGTRLTVL.

Worth noting for this clone: The same CDR3 can be traced to other DNA sequences in this sample. CDR3 DNA sequence: TGTGCCAGCAGCGGACGATTCACAGATACGCAGTATTTT. Residues: CASSGRFTDTQYF. V gene TRBV2 combines with J gene TRBJ2-3; D not resolved. The V gene's germline CDR1 is SNHLY and CDR2 FYNNEI. CDR3 length: 13 amino acids. V was pared by 6 bases and J by 2 bases, with 9 bases between.

The chain recombines TRBV5-5 with TRBJ2-7; 7 positions match TRBD1. Germline V CDR1 and CDR2: SGHKS, YYEKEE (reference sequence). V trimming: 1 base; J trimming: 7 bases; junction bases outside the gene matches: 11. There are 15 residues in the CDR3. Written as DNA, the CDR3 is TGTGCCAGCAGCTTGACAGGGGCATCTTCGGGTGAGCAGTACTTC. Amino acids: CASSLTGASSGEQYF.

Turning to this clone: The junction differs from germline at one of its ends, possibly a read error. The chain links TRBV7-9 to TRBJ2-5; TRBD2 aligns across 9 bases. The CDR3 is 14 amino acids. Germline lookup yields CDR1 SEHNR and CDR2 FQNEAQ (reference sequence). CDR3 loop: CASSLAGMAETQYF. The CDR3 nucleotides are TGTGCCAGCAGCCTAGCGGGAATGGCGGAGACCCAGTACTTC.

Worth noting for this clone: Other DNA variants within this sample encode the same CDR3. The J gene is TRBJ2-1, the V gene TRBV2; 9 bases line up with TRBD1. Trimming cost V 2 bases and J 4 bases; bases outside gene matches: 3. The length of the CDR3 is 15 residues. Per germline, CDR1 SNHLY and CDR2 FYNNEI. The CDR3 nucleotides read TGTGCCAGCAGTGAATCTGGACAGGGGTACAATGAGCAGTTCTTC. Its translation: CASSESGQGYNEQFF.

The V and J genes are TRBV18 and TRBJ2-1; the D gene is possibly TRBD2 (6 bases). The V gene lost 4 bases and the J gene lost 3 bases, with 10 bases spanning the gap. Germline CDR1 reads KGHSH; CDR2 reads LQKENI. This CDR3 is built from 14 residues. CDR3 bases: TGTGCCAGCTCACGCGGGGAGTACTACAATGAGCAGTTCTTC. This encodes CASSRGEYYNEQFF. Full variable domain (outside the CDR3, taken from reference TRBV18 and TRBJ2-1): NAGVMQNPRHLVRRRGQEARLRCSPMKGHSHVYWYRQLPEEGLKFMVYLQKENIIDESGMPKERFSAEFPKEGPSILRIQQVVRGDSAAYFCASSRGEYYNEQFFGPGTRLTVL.

V is TRBV28 and J is TRBJ1-3; TRBD1 agrees at 12 bases. Germline CDR1 is MDHEN and CDR2 is SYDVKM. The CDR3 spans 16 residues. The ends lost 2 bases at V and 5 bases at J; junction bases unmatched: 4. The CDR3 sequence: CASSLGGQGARNTIYF. The CDR3, as DNA: TGTGCCAGCAGTTTAGGGGGACAGGGGGCTCGAAACACCATATATTTT.

This rearrangement joins TRBV5-1 to TRBJ1-4; TRBD1 might be the D (5 bases). This CDR3 spans 15 amino acids. Trimming took off 3 bases at V and 4 bases at J, with 13 bases between the two ends. Germline V gene data show CDR1 as SGHRS and CDR2 as YFSETQ. The CDR3 DNA is TGCGCCAGCAGCTACGATCCAGGGTATAATGAAAAACTGTTTTTT. This gives the protein CASSYDPGYNEKLFF. Combining the CDR3 with reference TRBV5-1 and TRBJ1-4 gives the whole variable domain KAGVTQTPRYLIKTRGQQVTLSCSPISGHRSVSWYQQTPGQGLQFLFEYFSETQRNKGNFPGRFSGRQFSNSRSEMNVSTLELGDSALYLCASSYDPGYNEKLFFGSGTQLSVL.

The chain carries TRBV5-1 and TRBJ2-6, with 9 bases that match TRBD1. V gave up 9 bases and J gave up 0 bases; unmatched junction bases: 13. Germline V gives CDR1 SGHRS, CDR2 YFSETQ. The CDR3 length is 18 residues. The CDR3 bases are TGCGCCACCTCAACAGGGGGCGCCCCTTCCTCTGGGGCCAACGTCCTGACTTTC. Its protein product is CATSTGGAPSSGANVLTF.

The chain joins TRBV7-2 to TRBJ2-7; D remains unclear. There are 15 residues in the CDR3. Trimming left V 5 bases short and J 5 bases short, with 19 bases between. In germline, CDR1 is SGHTA, CDR2 FQGNSA. The CDR3 is CASSTPPQAVNEQYF. CDR3 nucleotides: TGTGCCAGCAGCACCCCTCCCCAGGCGGTCAACGAGCAGTACTTC.